This entry is about one T cell receptor (beta chain). The data originate from a study of blood T cell repertoires in COVID-19. The CDR3 covers 13 residues. Germline V lookup: CDR1 SEHNR, CDR2 FQNEAQ (reference sequence). J was trimmed by 12 bases and V by 4 bases; bases with no gene match: 9. Under the authors' procedure: Cell counts per sample came from amplifying reference gene primers. Using immunoSEQ multiplex PCR, the repertoire was profiled, and TCRdb retains in-frame clones only, with some absent. The V and J calls and clone size were taken over from that table, and D and trimming were inferred from the DNA. The top ten clones hold around 13% of a sample with 200,000 to 250,000 clones, around 82% of them seen once.

This chain uses TRBV7-9 with TRBJ2-1, with 7 bases fitting TRBD1. The receptor comes from a human donor in a cohort sampled during active COVID-19. The sequencing input was peripheral blood. CDR3 in DNA: TGTGCCAGCAGCTCGCCAGGGGGATGGGGGCAGTTCTTC. It yields the protein CASSSPGGWGQFF.